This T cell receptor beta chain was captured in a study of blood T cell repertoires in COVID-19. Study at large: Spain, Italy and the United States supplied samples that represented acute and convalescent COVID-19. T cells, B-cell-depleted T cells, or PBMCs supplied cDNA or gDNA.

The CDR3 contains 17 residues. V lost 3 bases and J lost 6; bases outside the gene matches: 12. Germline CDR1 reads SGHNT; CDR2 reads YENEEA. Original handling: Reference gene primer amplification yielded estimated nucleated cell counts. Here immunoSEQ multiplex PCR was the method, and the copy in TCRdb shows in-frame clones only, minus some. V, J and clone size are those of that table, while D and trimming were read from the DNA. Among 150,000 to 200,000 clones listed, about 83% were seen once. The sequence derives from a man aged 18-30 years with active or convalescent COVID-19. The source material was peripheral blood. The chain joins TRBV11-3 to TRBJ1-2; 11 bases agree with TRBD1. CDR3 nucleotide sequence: TGTGCCAGCAGCTTTTCCCCAGCGGGACAGGGGGAACATGGCTACACCTTC. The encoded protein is CASSFSPAGQGEHGYTF.